This T cell receptor beta chain comes out of a study of early T cells in non-severe SARS-CoV-2 infection. Study-wide context: Unsorted whole-blood RNA was sequenced in bulk, leaving chains unpaired.

This clonotype was found many times. Its antigen is undetermined. Unique molecular identifier tags were affixed to discrete cDNA molecules. In TCRdb, the 5' RACE reads were re-called with MiXCR into one record per CDR3 protein. The table shows roughly 65,000 distinct CDR3 sequences, with 12% occurring only once. Findings of the study overall: Anti-spike CD8 specificities were favored by VDJdb matching, whose results missed private and CD4 specificities.

CDR1 is SGHVS, CDR2 FQNEAQ, per germline. This CDR3 contains 17 residues. Trimming took off 4 bases at V and 2 bases at J, with 20 bases between the two ends. This chain connects TRBV7-8 to TRBJ1-2; TRBD1 might be the D (6 bases). The sequence derives from an adult who was a healthcare worker with PCR-confirmed SARS-CoV-2 infection or an uninfected control (not recorded which). Source material: whole blood. The chain's CDR3 is CASSYRTVGPQNYGYTF. The CDR3 nucleotides read TGTGCCAGCAGCTACCGGACAGTCGGCCCACAAAACTATGGCTACACCTTC.